The 15 T cell receptor beta chains below all came from one sample that was sequenced in a study of blood T cell repertoires in COVID-19. Sequencing was performed with immunoSEQ multiplex PCR; in TCRdb, only in-frame clones are kept and a portion is missing. The sample has more than 95,000 clones; about 89% are singletons. Sequencing used peripheral blood. The receptor set was obtained from a man aged 45-65 years with acute or convalescent COVID-19.

The J gene is TRBJ2-5, the V gene TRBV28, with 16 bases fitting TRBD2. The J segment lost 5 bases and the V segment lost 6 bases, leaving 12 bases of the junction unmatched. The V gene's germline CDR1 is MDHEN and CDR2 SYDVKM. CDR3 length: 18 amino acids. Written as DNA, the CDR3 is TGTGCCAGCAGACCTCCGGGACTAGCGGGAGGGCCCCGGGAGACCCAGTACTTC. Encoded protein: CASRPPGLAGGPRETQYF.

The genes are TRBV3-1 (or the pseudogene TRBV3-2) and TRBJ2-2, with 9 positions matching TRBD2. Germline-derived CDR1 and CDR2 are LGHDT and YNNKEL (reference sequence). The CDR3 totals 18 residues. V lost 1 base, J lost 0 bases, and 6 bases stayed unmatched. The CDR3 bases are TGTGCCAGCAGCCAAGGTTTGACTAGCGGTACGAACACCGGGGAGCTGTTTTTT. It codes for CASSQGLTSGTNTGELFF.

The chain employs TRBV5-1 and TRBJ2-3, with 11 nucleotides matching TRBD1. Germline V lookup: CDR1 SGHRS, CDR2 YFSETQ. The CDR3 is 16 amino acids. V trimming: 4 bases; J trimming: 4 bases; junction bases outside the gene matches: 8. The CDR3: CASSPLDRGQADTQYF. The CDR3 nucleotides read TGCGCCAGCAGCCCCCTGGACAGGGGGCAAGCAGATACGCAGTATTTT.

The chain carries TRBV4-1 and TRBJ1-5; 10 bases are a match to TRBD1. Germline V gene sequence: CDR1 MGHRA, CDR2 YSYEKL. V was pared by 4 bases and J by 3 bases, with 3 bases of the junction left unmatched. This CDR3 contains 15 residues. This chain's CDR3 is CASSRGTGDNQPQHF. The CDR3 nucleotides are TGCGCCAGCAGCCGGGGGACAGGGGACAATCAGCCCCAGCATTTT.

The chain carries TRBV21-1 and TRBJ2-5; TRBD2, the table's D call, lacks a check against the DNA. TRBV21-1 is a pseudogene locus. The length of the CDR3 is 16 residues. The CDR3 DNA is TGTGCCAGCAGCAAACATACCGAGGGGAGGGGGGAGACCCAGTACTTC. Encoded protein: CASSKHTEGRGETQYF.

As DNA, the CDR3 is TGCGCCAGCAGCTCAACTTCCCTTCGGAACATTCAGTACTTC. It translates to CASSSTSLRNIQYF. This chain uses TRBV5-1 with TRBJ2-4, with D unclear. V was shortened by 3 bases and J by 7 bases, with 14 bases between the two germline ends. Looked up from germline, CDR1 is SGHRS and CDR2 is YFSETQ. The CDR3 totals 14 residues. The whole variable domain, remainder taken from reference TRBV5-1 and TRBJ2-4, is KAGVTQTPRYLIKTRGQQVTLSCSPISGHRSVSWYQQTPGQGLQFLFEYFSETQRNKGNFPGRFSGRQFSNSRSEMNVSTLELGDSALYLCASSSTSLRNIQYFGAGTRLSVL.

This clone was detected only once. This sequence joins TRBV7-8 and TRBJ2-7; perhaps TRBD2 as D (6 bases). With 1 base removed from V and 6 bases from J, the gap between germline ends came to 10 bases. Germline V lookup: CDR1 SGHVS, CDR2 FQNEAQ. The CDR3 sequence is 13 residues long. DNA of the CDR3: TGTGCCAGCAGCTTAGGGGGGGATGGCGAGCAGTACTTC. Its translation: CASSLGGDGEQYF.

This chain uses TRBV27 with TRBJ2-1; TRBD2 aligns across 7 bases. The germline CDR1 and CDR2 sequences are MNHEY and SMNVEV (reference sequence). The V gene end was trimmed by 2 bases and the J gene end by 10 bases; junction bases not matched to a gene: 2. This CDR3 contains 12 residues. The CDR3 DNA reads TGTGCCAGCAGTTTACCGGGACTAGAGCAGTTCTTC. As protein: CASSLPGLEQFF.

The CDR3 sequence is CASSLDSSGANVLTF. In DNA form, the CDR3 reads TGTGCCAGCAGCTTAGATAGCTCTGGGGCCAACGTCCTGACTTTC. The J gene is TRBJ2-6, the V gene TRBV11-3; D is ambiguous. Germline-derived CDR1 and CDR2 are SGHNT and YENEEA. V was shortened by 0 bases and J by 0 bases, with 3 bases between the two germline ends. This CDR3 region has 15 residues.

The chain combines TRBV15 with TRBJ2-3; a weak D match, TRBD2 (5 bases). The V end was cut by 0 bases, the J end by 2 bases, with 9 bases between. This CDR3 region has 15 residues. Germline V CDR1 and CDR2: LNHNV, YYDKDF (reference sequence). The CDR3 reads CATSREVRDTDTQYF. CDR3 sequence (DNA): TGTGCCACCAGCAGAGAAGTTCGGGACACAGATACGCAGTATTTT.

This chain connects TRBV5-4 to TRBJ2-6, with TRBD2 matching over 7 bases. The V gene's germline CDR1 is SGHNT and CDR2 YYREEE (reference sequence). The CDR3 has 16 residues. V trimming: 4 bases; J trimming: 4 bases; junction bases outside the gene matches: 8. CDR3 amino acids: CASSPRARGGANVLTF. The CDR3 bases are TGTGCCAGCAGCCCCCGGGCGCGGGGGGGGGCCAACGTCCTGACTTTC.

The CDR3 DNA reads as TGTGCCAGCAGCCCCTTTGTCGACACCGGGGAGCTGTTTTTT. It is translated as CASSPFVDTGELFF. The rearrangement uses TRBV5-4 and TRBJ2-2; no definite D call. This CDR3 comprises 14 residues. The germline V gene has CDR1 SGHNT and CDR2 YYREEE (reference sequence). V was shortened by 4 bases and J by 3 bases, with 10 bases between the two germline ends.

The chain combines TRBV5-6 with TRBJ2-7, with D possibly being TRBD2 (6 bases). Germline V gene data show CDR1 as SGHDT and CDR2 as YYEEEE. Trimming removed 6 bases at V and 4 bases at J, with 17 bases between. The CDR3 runs 14 residues. CDR3 loop: CASTPGTGVYEQYF. CDR3 DNA sequence: TGTGCCAGCACCCCAGGGACGGGAGTTTACGAGCAGTACTTC.

The CDR3 region is CASSHKNTGELFF. CDR3 bases: TGCGCCAGCAGCCATAAGAACACCGGGGAGCTGTTTTTT. This sequence joins TRBV4-1 and TRBJ2-2; D remains ambiguous. The germline V and J ends were trimmed by 3 bases and 1 base, with 3 bases remaining between them. CDR3 length equals 13 residues. Germline assignment: CDR1 MGHRA and CDR2 YSYEKL.

There are a few counts of this clone. The V call is TRBV3-1 (or the pseudogene TRBV3-2), the J call TRBJ2-3; no clear D gene. The CDR3 runs 16 residues. Between the trimmed V and J ends, which lost 0 bases and 1 base, there was a span of 11 bases. Germline-derived CDR1 and CDR2 are LGHDT and YNNKEL (reference sequence). The CDR3 reads CASSQEVPTGTDTQYF. CDR3 DNA: TGTGCCAGCAGCCAAGAGGTTCCTACGGGCACAGATACGCAGTATTTT.